This passage covers 22 T cell receptor delta chains from one sample sequenced in a study of gamma-delta T cells after stem cell transplantation. TCRdb processed the RT-PCR reads again with the CATT caller. The sample lists roughly 630 delta-chain clones, 7.5% to 10% occurring once. The source material was gamma-delta T cells. The source is a human donor. It is not recorded whose cells these are; they may come from a transplant donor.

In this sample, this clone turned up a few times. TCRdb pairs this DNA with a much larger clone's protein that differs at residue 15, likely a read error; the protein shown was translated from the DNA. The chain employs TRDV2 and TRDJ1; no firm D call. There are 18 residues in the CDR3. Germline CDR1 reads GEAIGNYY; CDR2 reads EKD. CDR3 coding DNA: TGTGCCTGTGACACCGTGGGAGGACCCCGTTCGTACACCGATGAACTCATCTTT. Residues: CACDTVGGPRSYTDELIF.

Concerning this clone: Given a much more abundant clone one base away, this may be a read error. The genes are TRDV2 and TRDJ1; D may match TRDD2 or TRDD3 (5 bases each). The ends were cut back, 9 bases at V and 3 bases at J, with 16 bases in the middle. CDR1 is GEAIGNYY, CDR2 EKD, per germline. The length of the CDR3 is 13 residues. DNA for the CDR3: TGTGCCCGTGTATCCCTACTGGCCGATAAACTCATCTTT. It codes for CARVSLLADKLIF.

In this sample, this clone turned up a few times. A read error is the likely source, as a far larger clone sits one nucleotide away. The sample holds other DNA sequences that translate to the same CDR3. V and J are TRDV2 and TRDJ1; 10 nucleotides align to TRDD3. This CDR3 has 17 amino acids. The germline V gene has CDR1 GEAIGNYY and CDR2 EKD. CDR3 loop: CACDTVGGYADTDKLIF. CDR3 nucleotide sequence: TGTGCCTGTGACACTGTCGGGGGATACGCGGACACCGATAAACTCATCTTC.

A note on this clone: With only one base between it and a far larger clone, this is likely a read error. Other DNA sequences of this sample code for an identical CDR3. This chain connects TRDV2 to TRDJ1; 8 bases are a match to TRDD3. The germline V gene encodes CDR1 GEAIGNYY and CDR2 EKD. The CDR3 is 15 residues long. Trimming removed 7 bases from V and 0 bases from J; junction bases left unmatched: 9. The CDR3 nucleotides are TGTGCCTGCGACCGACTGGGGGGCTACACCGATAAACTCATCTTT. Protein: CACDRLGGYTDKLIF.

This clone is categorized as large. The chain recombines TRDV2 with TRDJ1; TRDD3 matches 12 bases. Losses at the gene ends were 0 bases for V and 1 base for J; bases not matched to a gene: 14. The germline gives CDR1 GEAIGNYY, CDR2 EKD. This CDR3 spans 20 amino acids. The CDR3 reads CACDTLTGGYLQEGTDKLIF. CDR3 sequence (DNA): TGTGCCTGTGACACCCTTACTGGGGGATACCTCCAGGAGGGCACCGATAAACTCATCTTT.

Details on this clone: This may arise from a read error, as a much more abundant clone is one base away. This chain uses TRDV2 with TRDJ3; a possible D gene is TRDD3 (6 bases). CDR3 size: 20 residues. Germline CDR1 reads GEAIGNYY; CDR2 reads EKD. V dropped 3 bases and J dropped 0 bases, with 20 bases sitting between them. CDR3 in DNA: TGTGCCTGTGACCCCGCCGCTGGGGACGTCCGCTCCTGGGACACCCGACAGATGTTTTTC. Protein: CACDPAAGDVRSWDTRQMFF.

Worth noting for this clone: The junction does not match germline at one end; this may be a read error. Other DNA sequences in this sample translate to the same CDR3. The chain is built from TRDV2 and TRDJ1, with D unclear. The CDR3 spans 19 residues. The germline gives CDR1 GEAIGNYY, CDR2 EKD. CDR3 protein: CACDSFGPSTGLETDKLIF. The CDR3 region has the DNA TGTGCCTGTGACTCGTTTGGTCCCTCGACGGGGTTAGAGACCGACAAACTCATCTTT.

By its share, this clone is large. Within the sample, other DNA sequences also encode this same CDR3. This chain uses TRDV2 with TRDJ1; 10 nucleotides align to TRDD3. The CDR3 covers 18 residues. J lost 2 bases, V lost 0 bases, and 11 bases had no gene match. The V gene's germline CDR1 is GEAIGNYY and CDR2 EKD. CDR3 residues: CACDTVATLGDTTDKLIF. The CDR3, as DNA: TGTGCCTGTGACACCGTCGCTACGTTGGGGGATACAACCGATAAACTCATCTTT.

Notes on this clone: A much more abundant neighbour one base away suggests this may be a read error. In the same sample, other DNA sequences code for this CDR3. The rearrangement links TRDV2 to TRDJ2; D ambiguous. This CDR3 is built from 15 residues. Trimming shortened V by 3 bases and J by 8 bases, and 18 bases separated the two germline ends. Germline lookup yields CDR1 GEAIGNYY and CDR2 EKD. DNA for the CDR3: TGTGCCTGTGACCTCGCCGGTTCCGTGGCGGCACAACTCTTCTTT. This gives the protein CACDLAGSVAAQLFF.

The chain recombines TRDV2 with TRDJ1, with 7 bases that match TRDD3. Trimming took 0 bases from V and 3 from J; bases not matched to a gene: 18. The CDR3 loop spans 19 amino acids. Germline assignment: CDR1 GEAIGNYY and CDR2 EKD. CDR3 loop: CACDTVLGAKARDADKLIF. The CDR3 region has the DNA TGTGCCTGTGACACCGTGCTGGGGGCCAAAGCGCGAGACGCCGATAAACTCATCTTT.

In its sample, this clone ranks as large. The gene calls are TRDV2 and TRDJ1, with TRDD3 matching over 10 bases. Germline trimming cut 3 bases from V and 4 bases from J; bases unmatched to any gene: 10. This CDR3 comprises 16 residues. CDR1 is GEAIGNYY, CDR2 EKD, per germline. CDR3 loop: CACDGLGDWVVDKLIF. For the CDR3, the DNA is TGTGCCTGTGACGGACTGGGGGATTGGGTCGTCGATAAACTCATCTTT.

The chain employs TRDV2 and TRDJ2, with 9 bases identical to TRDD3. The CDR3 loop spans 19 amino acids. The germline CDR1 and CDR2 sequences are GEAIGNYY and EKD. The V segment lost 0 bases and the J segment 14 bases; nucleotides outside the gene matches: 24. CDR3 sequence reads: CACDTLAGDTSRLTEHLFF. DNA for the CDR3: TGTGCCTGTGACACCCTCGCGGGGGATACCAGCCGCTTGACAGAACACCTCTTCTTT.

With regard to this clone: Translating this DNA gives a protein that differs at residue 7 from the TCRdb one, which belongs to a much larger clone; a read error is likely, and the protein shown is this translation. J is TRDJ2 and V is TRDV1, with a possible D match to TRDD3 (6 bases). The CDR3 covers 14 residues. V was trimmed by 6 bases and J by 7 bases, leaving 15 bases between them. Germline CDR1 reads TSWWSYY; CDR2 reads QGS. Written as DNA, the CDR3 is TGTGCTCTTGGCCGGGGGACAGGAGTAGCACAACTCTTCTTT. Its protein product is CALGRGTGVAQLFF.

Remarks on this clone: A single base is all that separates this from a far larger clone, so a read error is likely. At the DNA level, this CDR3 is encoded by other sequences in the same sample as well. The chain couples TRDV2 to TRDJ3; 9 nucleotides match TRDD3. Germline CDR1 and CDR2: GEAIGNYY and EKD. The CDR3 is made up of 21 amino acids. CDR3 DNA sequence: TGTGCCTGTGACAAACTGGGGGACACCAACCCGGAGCCCTGGGACACCCGGCAGATGTTTTTC. Protein: CACDKLGDTNPEPWDTRQMFF.

Regarding this clone: The translation of this DNA and the TCRdb protein of a much larger clone differ at residue 17, probably owing to a read error; the protein shown here is translated from the DNA. The chain couples TRDV2 to TRDJ1; TRDD3 matches 10 bases. CDR1 GEAIGNYY and CDR2 EKD come from the germline V gene. The CDR3 covers 18 residues. Written as DNA, the CDR3 is TGTGCCTGTGACACCGTCGCTACGTTGGGGGATACAACCGATAAACTCACCTTT. Translating it yields CACDTVATLGDTTDKLTF.

Within the sample, this clone is large. The same CDR3 also results from other DNA sequences found in this sample. This chain uses TRDV2 with TRDJ1, with 13 bases fitting TRDD3. TCRdb supplies no J gene; here it was assigned by aligning the nucleotide sequence to germline. Germline-derived CDR1 and CDR2 are GEAIGNYY and EKD. The ends lost 4 bases at V and 2 bases at J; junction bases unmatched: 12. The CDR3 is 18 amino acids. The CDR3 nucleotides are TGTGCCTGTGATAGCAGTCAAACTGGGGGATACGCGACCGATAAACTCATCTTT. Its protein is CACDSSQTGGYATDKLIF.

This clone was seen more than once but under ten times. Being one base from a much bigger clone, this may be a read error. J is TRDJ1 and V is TRDV2, with 11 nucleotides matching TRDD3. Germline CDR1 and CDR2: GEAIGNYY and EKD. The CDR3 consists of 20 residues. CDR3 protein: CACGTLHLLGDSIGTDKLIF. The CDR3 DNA reads TGTGCCTGTGGCACCCTTCATCTACTGGGGGATAGTATTGGCACCGATAAACTCATCTTT.

In its sample, this clone was seen a few times. The protein in TCRdb stems from a much larger clone and differs at residue 3 from this DNA's translation, likely a read error; here the protein is translated from the DNA. The V gene is TRDV2, the J gene TRDJ1; D is unresolved. Trimming removed 7 bases at V and 0 bases at J, with 17 bases between. In germline, CDR1 is GEAIGNYY, CDR2 EKD. The CDR3 runs to 15 residues. The CDR3 here is CAWDSLLSYTDKLIF. As DNA, the CDR3 is TGTGCCTGGGACTCACTTTTGAGCTACACCGATAAACTCATCTTT.

This clone was observed a handful of times. TCRdb's protein for this DNA is that of a much larger clone and differs from the translation at residue 7, likely a read error; the protein shown is the DNA translation. The V and J genes are TRDV2 and TRDJ1; the match to TRDD3 covers 7 bases. With 5 bases clipped from V and 2 bases from J, the junction kept 10 bases outside the gene matches. The CDR3 length is 15 residues. Per germline, CDR1 GEAIGNYY and CDR2 EKD. The CDR3 nucleotides read TGTGCCTGTGCCGCCCTACAGGGGGATACCGATAAACTCATCTTT. It encodes CACAALQGDTDKLIF.

As to this clone: The protein TCRdb lists belongs to a much larger clone and differs from this DNA's translation at residue 4, which points to a read error; the protein shown is made from the DNA. The chain links TRDV2 to TRDJ1; no clear D. The germline V gene encodes CDR1 GEAIGNYY and CDR2 EKD. This CDR3 is built from 14 residues. CDR3 amino acids: CACGTVVVTDKLIF. The CDR3 DNA sequence: TGTGCCTGTGGCACCGTGGTAGTAACCGATAAACTCATCTTT.

This clone qualifies as medium-sized (0.01 to 0.1%). A much larger clone differs from this one at a single base, so this may be a read error. V and J are TRDV2 and TRDJ1; 9 bases align to TRDD3. TCRdb does not report a J gene; here it was assigned by matching the DNA to germline references. V was pared by 3 bases and J by 0 bases, with 28 bases of the junction left unmatched. This CDR3 is 23 amino acids long. CDR1 is GEAIGNYY, CDR2 EKD, per germline. The CDR3 DNA follows: TGTGCCTGTGACTTGTTAATGGGGGATAATACCCCGAATACCGGGCATTACACCGATAAACTCATCTTT. Translated, it gives CACDLLMGDNTPNTGHYTDKLIF.

With regard to this clone: Translating this DNA gives a protein that differs at residue 4 from the TCRdb one, which belongs to a much larger clone; a read error is likely, and the protein shown is this translation. The chain has TRDV1 and TRDJ2; 8 positions match TRDD3. J was trimmed by 7 bases and V by 8 bases; bases with no gene match: 9. CDR1 and CDR2 from the germline V gene are TSWWSYY and QGS. This CDR3 is built from 14 residues. The DNA of the CDR3 is TGTGCTCTTAGCCGGGGGATAGGAGTAGCACAACTCTTCTTT. Encoded protein: CALSRGIGVAQLFF.